One and the same sample provided the 3 T cell receptor beta chains below, sequenced in a study of T cells in Graves' hyperthyroidism and ophthalmopathy. The CDR3 regions of TCR beta were amplified from RNA transcripts. During a first-round RT-PCR of the TCR CDR3, the HTBI primer set was used. TCRdb used MiXCR to reprocess the multiplex PCR reads, holding one entry per CDR3 protein. The data show 280,000 or so distinct CDR3 sequences, over 12% seen once. The sample was blood. Receptor source: a woman aged 45-60 years with Graves' hyperthyroidism that later progressed to Graves' ophthalmopathy.

A few counts support this clonotype. The chain has TRBV5-4 and TRBJ2-3, with 9 bases lining up with TRBD1. This CDR3 is built from 14 residues. The germline V gene has CDR1 SGHNT and CDR2 YYREEE (reference sequence). The trim removed 6 bases at V and 5 bases at J, leaving 7 bases unmatched. The CDR3 is CASNRGQGQDTQYF. In DNA form, the CDR3 reads TGTGCCAGCAACAGAGGACAGGGGCAAGATACGCAGTATTTT.

This clonotype was recorded a few times. V and J are TRBV27 and TRBJ2-7; D unresolved. Trimming took off 5 bases at V and 0 bases at J, with 14 bases between the two ends. The V gene's germline CDR1 is MNHEY and CDR2 SMNVEV (reference sequence). The CDR3 runs 15 residues. Here the CDR3 reads CASSPDQTFSYEQYF. CDR3 sequence (DNA): TGTGCCAGCAGTCCGGATCAAACGTTCTCCTACGAGCAGTACTTC.

This clonotype came up many times. The rearrangement links TRBV20-1 to TRBJ2-1; TRBD1 matches at 10 bases. Germline V CDR1 and CDR2: DFQATT, SNEGSKA (reference sequence). The ends lost 5 bases at V and 4 bases at J; junction bases unmatched: 2. This CDR3 has 13 amino acids. The CDR3 sequence is CSALGQGYNEQFF. CDR3 coding DNA: TGCAGTGCTTTGGGACAGGGGTACAATGAGCAGTTCTTC.